One and the same sample provided the 27 T cell receptor beta chains below, sequenced in a study of CD8+CD57+ T cells in acquired aplastic anemia. Genomic DNA constituted the template upon which TCR beta VDJ and CDR3 profiling was performed. TCRdb reprocessed the reads with MiXCR, giving one entry per CDR3 protein. The profile shows a few hundred thousand distinct CDR3 sequences, 65% to 80% of them singletons. Sequencing was done on a sample of sorted CD4+, CD8+, or CD8+CD57+ T cells (not recorded which) from PBMCs. These receptors were taken from a human donor in good health, serving as a control.

Regarding this clonotype: Mismatch with germline at one junction end may stem from a read error. The rearrangement links TRBV9 to TRBJ1-1; no clear D. Per the germline V gene, CDR1 is SGDLS and CDR2 is YYNGEE. This CDR3 has 14 amino acids. CDR3 DNA: TGTGCCAGCGGCTTCAGGTTGACGGGCACTGAAGCCTTCTTT. It encodes CASGFRLTGTEAFF.

This clonotype turned up a few times. A clone one base away is much larger, so this may be a read error. The chain joins TRBV20-1 to TRBJ2-6, with a tentative D call TRBD1 (5 bases). Germline CDR1 DFQATT, CDR2 SNEGSKA (reference sequence). The CDR3 contains 15 residues. In DNA form, the CDR3 reads TGCAGTGCTAGAGCTGGAAGCTCTGGGGCCAACGTCCTGGCTTTC. Protein sequence: CSARAGSSGANVLAF.

V and J are TRBV20-1 and TRBJ2-7; a possible D gene is TRBD1 (6 bases). The CDR3 has 14 amino acids. The germline CDR1 and CDR2 sequences are DFQATT and SNEGSKA (reference sequence). V dropped 0 bases and J dropped 5 bases, with 14 bases sitting between them. The CDR3 DNA reads as TGCAGTGCTAGAGACAGGGGCGAGGTCGACGAGCAGTACTTC. This gives the protein CSARDRGEVDEQYF.

The chain uses TRBV14 and TRBJ1-1, with D possibly matching TRBD1 (5 bases). The CDR3 is 14 residues long. Germline CDR1 is SGHDN and CDR2 is FVKESK. The germline V and J ends were trimmed by 0 bases and 14 bases, with 19 bases remaining between them. In DNA form, the CDR3 reads TGTGCCAGCAGCCAAGATGGAATGGACACTGAGCAGTTCTTT. This encodes CASSQDGMDTEQFF. The complete variable domain, with remaining parts taken from reference TRBV14 and TRBJ1-1, reads EAGVTQFPSHSVIEKGQTVTLRCDPISGHDNLYWYRRVMGKEIKFLLHFVKESKQDESGMPNNRFLAERTGGTYSTLKVQPAELEDSGVYFCASSQDGMDTEQFFGQGTRLTVV.

This clonotype was detected only a few times. As DNA, the CDR3 is TGTGCCAGCAGCTTGGGGGGGGAAGTTGGGGAAAAACTGTTTTTT. It codes for CASSLGGEVGEKLFF. The rearrangement uses TRBV27 and TRBJ1-4; D is possibly TRBD1 (5 bases). From germline, CDR1 is MNHEY and CDR2 SMNVEV (reference sequence). This CDR3 is built from 15 residues. V lost 6 bases and J 8 bases, leaving 19 bases between the germline ends.

The rearrangement links TRBV12-5 to TRBJ1-4; no clear D gene. Germline V CDR1 and CDR2: LGHNT, FRNRAP. The CDR3 covers 12 residues. CDR3 DNA sequence: TGTGCCACCAGCCCGGGTACCGAAAAACTGTTTTTT. Its protein is CATSPGTEKLFF.

The chain couples TRBV2 to TRBJ1-1; D call uncertain. V was clipped by 5 bases and J by 1 base, with 8 bases between them. Germline lookup yields CDR1 SNHLY and CDR2 FYNNEI. The CDR3 is made up of 13 amino acids. The DNA for the CDR3 is TGTGCCAGCAGTATAGATGAGAACACTGAAGCTTTCTTT. The encoded protein is CASSIDENTEAFF.

The chain couples TRBV12-3 or TRBV12-4 to TRBJ2-7; D possibly corresponds to TRBD2 (5 bases). Deletions cut 6 bases from V and 1 base from J, with 7 bases between. The length of the CDR3 is 12 residues. The CDR3 region has the DNA TGTGCCAGCAGAGAGGGTTCCTACGAGCAGTACTTC. Translating gives CASREGSYEQYF.

Of note for this clonotype: A read error may produce the germline difference seen at one junction end. The chain recombines TRBV19 with TRBJ1-2, with TRBD1 as a possible D gene (6 bases). The germline V gene encodes CDR1 LNHDA and CDR2 SQIVND (reference sequence). CDR3 length: 14 residues. CDR3 loop: CASTPGDRGAGNTF. CDR3 nucleotide sequence: TGTGCCAGCACCCCTGGGGATAGGGGGGCTGGCAACACCTTC.

This chain links TRBV5-1 with TRBJ1-3, with 7 bases aligning to TRBD1. V shed 3 bases, J shed 4 bases, and the junction held 7 bases outside the gene matches. The CDR3 runs to 15 residues. Germline assignment: CDR1 SGHRS and CDR2 YFSETQ. In nucleotides, the CDR3 is TGCGCCAGCAGCTCCTTCGGGGACAGAGGAAACACCATATATTTT. Translated, it gives CASSSFGDRGNTIYF.

Worth noting for this clonotype: A junction end diverges from the germline sequence, so it may reflect a read error. This rearrangement joins TRBV5-1 to TRBJ1-1; no firm D call. Germline CDR1 and CDR2: SGHRS and YFSETQ. This CDR3 comprises 12 residues. CDR3 loop: CASSLGLSTAFF. Written as DNA, the CDR3 is TGTGCCAGCAGCCTCGGACTGTCCACTGCTTTCTTT. The full variable domain, completed using reference TRBV5-1 and TRBJ1-1, is KAGVTQTPRYLIKTRGQQVTLSCSPISGHRSVSWYQQTPGQGLQFLFEYFSETQRNKGNFPGRFSGRQFSNSRSEMNVSTLELGDSALYLCASSLGLSTAFFGQGTRLTVV.

At least ten counts were recorded for this clonotype. V is TRBV19 and J is TRBJ2-2, with TRBD2 as a possible D gene (6 bases). The length of the CDR3 is 16 residues. Germline lookup yields CDR1 LNHDA and CDR2 SQIVND (reference sequence). Deletions cut 3 bases from V and 0 bases from J, with 11 bases between. The DNA for the CDR3 is TGTGCCAGTAGTATTTCGACGGGGGCGAACACCGGGGAGCTGTTTTTT. It encodes CASSISTGANTGELFF.

The chain employs TRBV19 and TRBJ1-5; TRBD1 matches 9 bases. Germline V lookup: CDR1 LNHDA, CDR2 SQIVND (reference sequence). The CDR3 totals 16 residues. J gave up 6 bases and V 4 bases, and 10 bases lay outside the gene matches. CDR3: CASSSPGQGGSQPQHF. The DNA for the CDR3 is TGTGCCAGTAGTAGTCCGGGACAGGGAGGTAGTCAGCCCCAGCATTTT.

The V and J genes are TRBV12-3 or TRBV12-4 and TRBJ2-1, with a tentative D call TRBD1 (5 bases). Trimming took 1 base from V and 0 from J, leaving 7 bases between them. This CDR3 is built from 15 residues. The CDR3: CASSLGTTSYNEQFF. The CDR3 DNA reads TGTGCCAGCAGTTTAGGGACAACCTCCTACAATGAGCAGTTCTTC.

This sequence joins TRBV7-8 and TRBJ2-1; 8 bases align to TRBD2. V was clipped by 5 bases and J by 8 bases; unmatched bases: 8. Germline CDR1 and CDR2: SGHVS and FQNEAQ. This CDR3 region has 14 residues. The CDR3 sequence: CASSTREEDDEQFF. In nucleotides, the CDR3 is TGTGCCAGCAGCACGCGGGAGGAGGACGATGAGCAGTTCTTC.

CDR3 amino acids: CASSCSSRLEVDEQFF. In DNA form, the CDR3 reads TGCGCCAGCAGCTGCTCCAGTCGCCTAGAAGTCGATGAGCAGTTCTTC. The rearrangement uses TRBV5-1 and TRBJ2-1; D unresolved. V lost 3 bases and J 8 bases, leaving 21 bases between the germline ends. This CDR3 is 16 amino acids long. The germline V gene has CDR1 SGHRS and CDR2 YFSETQ.

The gene calls are TRBV11-2 and TRBJ1-2, with TRBD1 as a possible D gene (5 bases). Germline CDR1 reads SGHAT; CDR2 reads FQNNGV. This CDR3 is 11 amino acids long. The V gene lost 5 bases and the J gene lost 14 bases, with 15 bases spanning the gap. The CDR3 DNA reads as TGTGCCAGCAGCCCCAACAGGCGAGCGACCTTC. Amino acids: CASSPNRRATF.

A note on this clonotype: The DNA is omitted, as the CDR3 cannot be located on it reliably, and the CDR3 follows TCRdb's listing. V gene TRBV7-3 combines with J gene TRBJ2-7; the table assigns TRBD1, which was not confirmed against the DNA. Per the germline V gene, CDR1 is SGHTA and CDR2 is FQGTGA. The CDR3 is made up of 14 amino acids, end residues included. CDR3 sequence: CASSVGTGSGDTPF.

The genes are TRBV4-1 and TRBJ2-1; a possible D gene is TRBD2 (6 bases). Trimming cost V 5 bases and J 4 bases, with 15 bases left between them. Germline lookup yields CDR1 MGHRA and CDR2 YSYEKL. The CDR3 extends over 15 amino acids. The CDR3 reads CASSTPRDSYNEQFF. CDR3 nucleotide sequence: TGCGCCAGCAGCACACCCCGGGACTCGTACAATGAGCAGTTCTTC.

In its sample, this clonotype was seen once. The V call is TRBV2, the J call TRBJ2-7; a possible D gene is TRBD1 (6 bases). The germline V gene encodes CDR1 SNHLY and CDR2 FYNNEI. The CDR3 has 14 amino acids. Trimming took 8 bases from V and 7 from J, leaving 21 bases between them. CDR3 nucleotide sequence: TGTGCCAGCTTGTTAGGGGGTCCTTTGTGGGAGCAGTACTTC. This gives the protein CASLLGGPLWEQYF. Drawing the rest from reference TRBV2 and TRBJ2-7, the complete variable domain is EPEVTQTPSHQVTQMGQEVILRCVPISNHLYFYWYRQILGQKVEFLVSFYNNEISEKSEIFDDQFSVERPDGSNFTLKIRSTKLEDSAMYFCASLLGGPLWEQYFGPGTRLTVT.

As to this clonotype: Given the absence of the conserved phenylalanine or tryptophan at the CDR3 end, a read error is likely. No DNA is shown, since the ends of the CDR3 on it are uncertain; the CDR3 is the one TCRdb lists. V is TRBV7-9 and J is TRBJ1-2; TRBD1 is the table's D call and was not checked against the DNA. Counting both end residues, the CDR3 totals 13 amino acids. Germline V CDR1 and CDR2: SEHNR, FQNEAQ (reference sequence). The CDR3 is CASSSRQARSHGY.

This sequence joins TRBV5-5 and TRBJ2-1; possibly TRBD1 for D (6 bases). CDR3 length equals 15 residues. The V gene lost 3 bases and the J gene lost 0 bases, with 10 bases spanning the gap. Germline CDR1 is SGHKS and CDR2 is YYEKEE (reference sequence). CDR3 protein: CASSSGQSSYNEQFF. DNA of the CDR3: TGTGCCAGCAGCTCCGGACAGAGCTCCTACAATGAGCAGTTCTTC.

The J gene is TRBJ1-6, the V gene TRBV9; D is unresolved. The V and J ends lost 4 bases and 14 bases respectively, with 19 bases between them. The V gene's germline CDR1 is SGDLS and CDR2 YYNGEE. The CDR3 covers 14 residues. CDR3 sequence reads: CASSKHTEDATLHF. The CDR3, as DNA: TGTGCCAGCAGCAAACACACCGAGGATGCAACCCTCCACTTT.

V gene TRBV7-2 combines with J gene TRBJ2-7, with a possible D match to TRBD2 (7 bases). CDR3 length equals 16 residues. With 4 bases removed from V and 10 bases from J, the gap between germline ends came to 26 bases. Germline V gene sequence: CDR1 SGHTA, CDR2 FQGNSA. In nucleotides, the CDR3 is TGTGCCAGCAGCTCCCGGTCTGGCTGGGGGGGCGCCACCCAGTACTTC. Translated, it gives CASSSRSGWGGATQYF.

A remark on this clonotype: Lacking the conserved final phenylalanine or tryptophan, this CDR3 likely reflects a read error. The DNA is left out, because the CDR3 cannot be placed on it with certainty; the CDR3 is given as TCRdb lists it. The chain carries TRBV7-2 and TRBJ2-5; the table calls TRBD1, which could not be checked here. In germline, CDR1 is SGHTA, CDR2 FQGNSA. The CDR3 contains 13 residues when both ends are counted. This CDR3 is CASSVNRQGNNYS.

The rearrangement joins TRBV6-5 to TRBJ2-6, with D perhaps matching TRBD1 (5 bases). There are 15 residues in the CDR3. The germline V gene encodes CDR1 MNHEY and CDR2 SVGAGI. Trimming stripped 6 bases from V and 1 base from J, with 10 bases between. The CDR3 sequence: CASRFRASGANVLTF. Here the CDR3 DNA reads TGTGCCAGCAGATTCAGGGCGTCTGGGGCCAACGTCCTGACTTTC.

This clonotype was picked up many times. The chain employs TRBV4-2 and TRBJ2-3, with 12 bases lining up with TRBD2. CDR1 is LGHNA and CDR2 is YNFKEQ in the germline V gene. CDR3 length: 18 residues. The trim removed 1 base at V and 4 bases at J, leaving 9 bases unmatched. CDR3 DNA: TGTGCCAGCAGCCAAGGGACCCTACTAGCGGGGGGTGCAGATACGCAGTATTTT. Translated: CASSQGTLLAGGADTQYF.